Listed here is a single T cell receptor (beta chain). This entry comes from a study of CD8 T cells in Susac syndrome. The sequenced target, TCR beta, came from blood CD8+ and CD4+ T cells. Controls were healthy donors (matched for age and sex). Negative magnetic isolation gave CD8+ and CD4+ cells; FACS enriched CD8+ TEMRA. The RNA input was 0.5 to 1 ug, and it was reverse transcribed with random hexamers. immunoSEQ multiplex PCR amplified TCR beta CDR3 across 54 Vbeta, 13 Jbeta. TCRdb called the immunoSEQ multiplex PCR reads again in MiXCR, with one record for every CDR3 protein. Of about 200,000 distinct CDR3 sequences detected, roughly 95% appear once; the ten largest clones hold roughly 0.1%. Source material: CD4+ T cells from PBMCs. The source is a human donor in good health.

For the CDR3, the DNA is TGCGCCAGCAGCCAAGAGTTGTCAGACTATAGCAATCAGCCCCAGCATTTT. This encodes CASSQELSDYSNQPQHF. The V gene is TRBV4-1, the J gene TRBJ1-5; the D is unclear. Germline V lookup: CDR1 MGHRA, CDR2 YSYEKL. The CDR3 has 17 amino acids. Trimming took 0 bases from V and 0 from J, leaving 12 bases between them.